This T cell receptor (beta chain) is drawn from a study of cytomegalovirus exposure and HLA in healthy donors. General study results and limits: Productive status was seen about 87% or about 30% of the time for most TCR beta V segments in an earlier analysis. Later analysis suggested most CMV-associated TCR beta chains were HLA-restricted. V- and J-gene trimming in TCR beta was tied to a missense DCLRE1C variant by an analysis performed later. Presence/absence analyses took donor sequencing depth as roughly uniform.

Both 60 Vbeta primers and 13 Jbeta primers went into the PCR. Profiling relied on immunoSEQ multiplex PCR, and the TCRdb table lists in-frame clones only, not all of them. The table shows some 210,000 clones, with approximately 78% occurring only once. The CDR3 has 14 amino acids. Germline V gene data show CDR1 as MNHEY and CDR2 as SVGAGI. V was trimmed by 5 bases and J by 1 base, leaving 8 bases between them. With respect to this clone: What it binds is unknown.

The V and J genes are TRBV6-5 and TRBJ2-2; D remains ambiguous. The receptor comes from a male donor in good health and CMV-seronegative. The sample comprised PBMCs. CDR3 nucleotides: TGTGCCAGCAGTCACCTAGAGAACACCGGGGAGCTGTTTTTT. Protein sequence: CASSHLENTGELFF.